Listed below are T cell receptor beta chains from one sample, sequenced in a study of shared clonotypes between healthy human individuals. Libraries were prepared by immunoSEQ multiplex PCR; TCRdb keeps only in-frame clonotypes and omits some of them. Found here are about 600,000 clones, 70% to 80% of them singletons; the top ten hold around 12%. What was sequenced was PBMCs. These receptors were collected from a woman aged 35 to 49 in good health. Some clones in this sample may be carry-over from other donors' samples. CDR3s leave out the opening cysteine and the closing phenylalanine or tryptophan.

TRBJ2-5 TRBV4-3 ASSQGPSGRVSETQY
TRBJ2-2 TRBV15 ATSRDPPGLGYSGELF
TRBJ1-4 TRBV28 ASSFQTGGVEKLF
TRBJ1-5 TRBV28 ASSRNRFSNQPQH
TRBJ2-2 TRBV6-4 ASSPSGNTGELF
. TRBV28 ASSPTSGRPYEQY
TRBJ1-1 TRBV18 ASSPDMNTEAF
TRBJ1-2 TRBV6-1 ASSEAGDNYGYT
TRBJ2-5 TRBV20-1 SARRETQY
TRBJ2-1 TRBV19 ASSISRLPYNEQF
TRBJ2-1 TRBV5-1 ASSLARGGSGTTNEQF
TRBJ2-5 TRBV10-2 ASSERGTGVETQY
TRBJ2-2 TRBV2 ASRREQTGELF
TRBJ2-3 TRBV29-1 SVVGFWLADSNTQY
TRBJ2-7 TRBV5-1 ASSLVVFPYEQY
TRBJ1-1 TRBV5-1 ASSLEGGLTEAF
TRBJ2-7 TRBV2 ASRPTGHPGFSRDPVYEQY
TRBJ2-7 TRBV28 ASSSRRGRYEQY
TRBJ1-2 TRBV28 ASSLFGVAGYT
TRBJ1-1 TRBV5-1 ASSLDTGMNTEAF
TRBJ2-5 TRBV29-1 SAEWLAGTETQY
TRBJ1-2 TRBV19 ASIPAGTGNGYT
TRBJ1-6 TRBV30 AWSARDIYNSPLH
TRBJ2-2 TRBV7-9 ASSWGPALGELF
TRBJ2-5 TRBV27 ASSTGTSGRALGETQY
TRBJ2-1 TRBV7-9 ASSLDDRDSGEQF
TRBJ2-7 TRBV7-9 ASSFLGGREYEQY
TRBJ1-5 TRBV7-2 ASSFIRGSGQPQH
TRBJ2-2 TRBV9 ASSRQGAMTGELF
TRBJ1-5 TRBV27 ARPADRGGNQPQH
TRBJ1-5 TRBV30 AWSAGRGLGNQPQH
TRBJ2-7 TRBV15 ATSRDLWDRGQYEQY
TRBJ1-1 TRBV11-1 ASSLLGQGSDLNAF
TRBJ1-3 TRBV28 ASSLGGNLGGNTIY
TRBJ2-1 TRBV5-1 ASSPTLAGTNEQF
TRBJ1-1 TRBV20-1 SVRHHTEAF
TRBJ1-5 TRBV30 AWSLGQEVWQPQH
TRBJ2-1 TRBV6-5 ASSWGNEQF
TRBJ2-7 TRBV7-9 ASSLGGPRGHEQY
TRBJ1-1 TRBV10-2 ASSKGLWNTEAF
TRBJ2-1 TRBV20-1 SASRYNEQF
TRBJ2-1 TRBV2 ASSATSGSYNEQF
TRBJ1-4 TRBV19 ASSINRNEKLF
TRBJ1-5 TRBV19 ASSISRGSNQPQH
TRBJ2-7 TRBV7-2 ASSQQGGGSEQY
TRBJ2-2 TRBV18 ASSPPARDGELF
TRBJ2-3 TRBV21-1 ASSTYCGLGKRGTQY
TRBJ2-7 TRBV4-1 ASSNPGQSYEQY
TRBJ1-4 TRBV7-9 ASSQDGSEKLF